A single sample is the source of the 16 T cell receptor beta chains below, sequenced in a study of metastatic and nonmetastatic thyroid tumors. TCRdb re-clonotyped the PCR reads via MiXCR. The sample lists tens of thousands of clones, around 10% occurring once. Each patient came to thyroid surgery without any prior treatment (of any kind). Sequencing was performed on blood. The receptors derive from a male donor with papillary thyroid cancer or a benign thyroid nodule (not recorded which). Some clones in this sample may be carry-over from other donors' samples.

The chain links TRBV20-1 to TRBJ1-6; possible D gene TRBD1, 6 bases. Trimming removed 3 bases at V and 0 bases at J, with 15 bases between. CDR1 and CDR2 from the germline V gene are DFQATT and SNEGSKA (reference sequence). The CDR3 is made up of 17 amino acids. This CDR3 is CSARGLDRSSYNSPLHF. CDR3 in DNA: TGCAGTGCTAGGGGCTTGGACAGAAGCTCCTATAATTCACCCCTCCACTTT.

The CDR3 DNA sequence: TGTGCCAGCAGTTACTCAGCGGGGGGAACTGAAGCTTTCTTT. As protein: CASSYSAGGTEAFF. The chain recombines TRBV6-5 with TRBJ1-1; D is possibly TRBD1 (5 bases). Germline CDR1 MNHEY, CDR2 SVGAGI. This CDR3 is 14 amino acids long. Trimming took 0 bases from V and 5 from J, leaving 10 bases between them.

At least ten counts were recorded for this clone. The rearrangement links TRBV10-3 to TRBJ2-1, with TRBD2 matching 7 bases. The ends lost 0 bases at V and 6 bases at J; junction bases unmatched: 11. Germline V gene lookup returns CDR1 ENHRY and CDR2 SYGVKD. This CDR3 spans 17 amino acids. The CDR3 DNA sequence: TGTGCCATCAGTGAGTCAACGGCAGGCGGGAGTTCCAATGAGCAGTTCTTC. Its translation is CAISESTAGGSSNEQFF.

This clone was counted ten times or more. The rearrangement uses TRBV20-1 and TRBJ1-6; tentative D call: TRBD1 (6 bases). Germline CDR1 and CDR2: DFQATT and SNEGSKA (reference sequence). CDR3 length: 14 amino acids. Trimming stripped 6 bases from V and 9 bases from J, with 18 bases between. CDR3 protein: CSARPTGGSSPLHF. CDR3 bases: TGCAGTGCCAGGCCGACGGGGGGCAGTTCACCCCTCCACTTT.

This clone was seen many times. J is TRBJ2-3 and V is TRBV9; 7 nucleotides line up with TRBD2. CDR1 and CDR2 from the germline V gene are SGDLS and YYNGEE. The CDR3 runs to 15 residues. The V segment lost 6 bases and the J segment 0 bases; nucleotides outside the gene matches: 7. As DNA, the CDR3 is TGTGCCAGCAACCAGTTAGCGGGCAGCACAGATACGCAGTATTTT. Translating gives CASNQLAGSTDTQYF.

This clone was recorded at least ten times. Other nucleotide sequences from this sample produce the same CDR3. The chain couples TRBV28 to TRBJ2-3, with 8 bases identical to TRBD2. Germline CDR1 is MDHEN and CDR2 is SYDVKM. There are 12 residues in the CDR3. This chain's CDR3 is CTTSGRSDTQYF. CDR3 coding DNA: TGTACGACCAGCGGGAGATCAGATACGCAGTATTTT.

By share, this clone ranks as medium-sized. The chain links TRBV28 to TRBJ2-3, with 10 positions matching TRBD2. Germline assignment: CDR1 MDHEN and CDR2 SYDVKM. CDR3 length: 14 residues. V was pared by 4 bases and J by 7 bases, with 5 bases of the junction left unmatched. CDR3 in DNA: TGTGCCAGCAGTTCCGGGACTAGCGAGTATACGCAGTATTTT. Translating gives CASSSGTSEYTQYF.

This clone showed up many times. Other DNA sequences within the sample encode an identical CDR3. The genes are TRBV19 and TRBJ2-2; D possibly uses TRBD1 or TRBD2 (5 bases each). CDR1 and CDR2 (germline): LNHDA, SQIVND (reference sequence). The CDR3 covers 14 residues. V gave up 6 bases and J gave up 3 bases, with 11 bases separating them. The CDR3 here is CASRAGTHTGELFF. As DNA, the CDR3 is TGTGCCAGTAGGGCCGGGACCCACACCGGGGAGCTGTTTTTT.

Many counts were recorded for this clone. The sample has other DNA sequences that encode this CDR3 too. J is TRBJ2-6 and V is TRBV6-2 or TRBV6-3, with D perhaps TRBD2 (5 bases). The CDR3 contains 15 residues. Trimming removed 5 bases at V and 0 bases at J, with 8 bases between. Germline CDR1 MNHEY, CDR2 SVGEGT. The CDR3 sequence is CASSEGSSGANVLTF. Written as DNA, the CDR3 is TGTGCCAGCAGTGAGGGAAGCTCTGGGGCCAACGTCCTGACTTTC.

At least ten counts were recorded for this clone. The V gene is TRBV7-2, the J gene TRBJ2-1, with a possible D match to TRBD1 (5 bases). Between the trimmed V and J ends, which lost 7 bases and 7 bases, there was a span of 11 bases. This CDR3 spans 12 amino acids. Germline CDR1 reads SGHTA; CDR2 reads FQGNSA. The CDR3 region is CASKGFLNEQFF. The CDR3 DNA is TGTGCCAGCAAGGGGTTTTTGAATGAGCAGTTCTTC.

This clone was seen ten or more times. This chain joins TRBV6-1 and TRBJ2-4; tentatively, D is TRBD1 (5 bases). V lost 5 bases and J 1 base, leaving 24 bases between the germline ends. Germline CDR1 is MNHNS and CDR2 is SASEGT. The CDR3 length is 19 residues. The CDR3 DNA is TGTGCCAGCAGTCCCCGGGCCCTCTGGGGTAAGGGGGCCAAAAACATTCAGTACTTC. This sequence encodes CASSPRALWGKGAKNIQYF.

The gene calls are TRBV11-2 and TRBJ1-5, with 10 nucleotides matching TRBD1. From germline, CDR1 is SGHAT and CDR2 FQNNGV. The length of the CDR3 is 15 residues. With 4 bases clipped from V and 4 bases from J, the junction kept 4 bases outside the gene matches. CDR3 amino acids: CASSSGGQGNQPQHF. The CDR3 bases are TGTGCCAGCAGCTCAGGGGGACAGGGGAATCAGCCCCAGCATTTT.

There are many counts of this clone. The rearrangement links TRBV10-3 to TRBJ2-3; tentatively, D is TRBD2 (5 bases). The CDR3 contains 14 residues. Trimming left V 3 bases short and J 4 bases short, with 11 bases between. CDR1 is ENHRY and CDR2 is SYGVKD in the germline V gene. The CDR3 bases are TGTGCCATCAGTGAAAGGACGAGGGCAGATACGCAGTATTTT. Translated, it gives CAISERTRADTQYF.

This clone was seen repeatedly, ten times or more. This rearrangement joins TRBV9 to TRBJ1-1, with D perhaps TRBD1 (5 bases). Germline V lookup: CDR1 SGDLS, CDR2 YYNGEE. The V end was cut by 3 bases, the J end by 6 bases, with 21 bases between. The CDR3 contains 16 residues. CDR3 DNA: TGTGCCAGCAGCGCCGAAGTGGGGCTAGGGATCCCTGAAGCTTTCTTT. Translation gives CASSAEVGLGIPEAFF.

The table lists this clone with many counts. V is TRBV13 and J is TRBJ1-1; 10 bases fit TRBD1. Germline CDR1 and CDR2: PRHDT and FYEKMQ (reference sequence). The CDR3 is 16 residues long. V lost 5 bases, J lost 3 bases, and 9 bases stayed unmatched. The CDR3 protein is CASSVGQGGGYTEAFF. The CDR3 DNA follows: TGTGCCAGCAGCGTCGGACAGGGGGGGGGATACACTGAAGCTTTCTTT.

The chain combines TRBV18 with TRBJ1-3, with D possibly matching TRBD1 (5 bases). V lost 3 bases to trimming and J lost 9 bases, with 15 bases between them. The CDR3 is 14 residues long. Germline CDR1 KGHSH, CDR2 LQKENI. The CDR3 here is CASSPQGTKGTIYF. For the CDR3, the DNA is TGTGCCAGCTCACCGCAGGGCACGAAAGGCACCATATATTTT.